Presented here are 21 T cell receptor beta chains from one specimen sequenced in a study of control samples from healthy donors and cancer patients. Sequenced by immunoSEQ multiplex PCR; TCRdb stores in-frame clones only, minus some. The sample consists of approximately 90,000 clones, 88% of them appearing once. Sequenced input: blood. The receptors were gathered from a woman in her 70s in good health.

This chain joins TRBV5-1 and TRBJ2-3; maybe TRBD2 (6 bases). Germline-derived CDR1 and CDR2 are SGHRS and YFSETQ. The CDR3 totals 16 residues. V gave up 4 bases and J gave up 4 bases, with 19 bases separating them. The CDR3 reads CASSETGVPGADTQYF. Written as DNA, the CDR3 is TGCGCCAGCAGCGAAACGGGAGTCCCGGGCGCAGATACGCAGTATTTT. The full variable domain, completed using reference TRBV5-1 and TRBJ2-3, is KAGVTQTPRYLIKTRGQQVTLSCSPISGHRSVSWYQQTPGQGLQFLFEYFSETQRNKGNFPGRFSGRQFSNSRSEMNVSTLELGDSALYLCASSETGVPGADTQYFGPGTRLTVL.

This rearrangement joins TRBV7-3 to TRBJ1-5; tentative D call: TRBD1 (6 bases). The V and J ends lost 3 bases and 2 bases respectively, with 17 bases between them. The CDR3 consists of 17 residues. Germline values: CDR1 SGHTA, CDR2 FQGTGA. CDR3 in amino acids: CASSFITGPYCNQPQHF. The CDR3 coding sequence is TGTGCCAGCAGCTTTATAACAGGGCCTTATTGCAATCAGCCCCAGCATTTT. Based on the CDR3 plus reference TRBV7-3 and TRBJ1-5, the full variable domain is GAGVSQTPSNKVTEKGKYVELRCDPISGHTALYWYRQSLGQGPEFLIYFQGTGAADDSGLPNDRFFAVRPEGSVSTLKIQRTERGDSAVYLCASSFITGPYCNQPQHFGDGTRLSIL.

The chain is built from TRBV9 and TRBJ2-5; D might be TRBD1 or TRBD2, each matching 6 bases. Germline V gene sequence: CDR1 SGDLS, CDR2 YYNGEE. This CDR3 has 15 amino acids. Trimming pared 0 bases from V and 2 bases from J, leaving 11 bases between. The CDR3 coding sequence is TGTGCCAGCAGCGTAGCTTGGGGGGCTCAAGAGACCCAGTACTTC. It translates to CASSVAWGAQETQYF.

This clone was seen only once. The chain is built from TRBV15 and TRBJ1-5, with D perhaps TRBD1 (5 bases). This CDR3 contains 16 residues. Germline V lookup: CDR1 LNHNV, CDR2 YYDKDF (reference sequence). Trimming left V 6 bases short and J 3 bases short, with 18 bases between. CDR3 sequence reads: CATRKEGSRANQPQHF. The CDR3 DNA sequence: TGTGCCACCAGGAAGGAAGGAAGCAGGGCCAATCAGCCCCAGCATTTT. The full variable domain, its missing parts supplied by reference TRBV15 and TRBJ1-5, is DAMVIQNPRYQVTQFGKPVTLSCSQTLNHNVMYWYQQKSSQAPKLLFHYYDKDFNNEADTPDNFQSRRPNTSFCFLDIRSPGLGDTAMYLCATRKEGSRANQPQHFGDGTRLSIL.

J is TRBJ1-6 and V is TRBV2; D is uncertain. Germline V gene lookup returns CDR1 SNHLY and CDR2 FYNNEI. This CDR3 spans 15 amino acids. Trimming pared 2 bases from V and 8 bases from J, leaving 13 bases between. This CDR3 reads CASSESSGVHSPLHF. DNA of the CDR3: TGTGCCAGCAGTGAATCGAGTGGGGTTCATTCACCCCTCCACTTT.

The genes are TRBV4-2 and TRBJ1-2; D uncertain. The CDR3 is 17 residues long. V dropped 1 base and J dropped 3 bases, with 18 bases sitting between them. The V gene's germline CDR1 is LGHNA and CDR2 YNFKEQ. This CDR3 reads CASSQAEGSSSYYGYTF. In DNA form, the CDR3 reads TGTGCCAGCAGCCAAGCTGAGGGCAGTTCCTCGTACTATGGCTACACCTTC.

The chain uses TRBV3-1 (or the pseudogene TRBV3-2) and TRBJ1-1, with 7 bases lining up with TRBD1. Germline V CDR1 and CDR2: LGHDT, YNNKEL (reference sequence). The trim removed 1 base at V and 4 bases at J, leaving 6 bases unmatched. CDR3 length: 15 amino acids. CDR3 coding DNA: TGTGCCAGCAGCCAAGGCCAGGGGGTTCGCACTGAAGCTTTCTTT. Amino acids: CASSQGQGVRTEAFF.

V gene TRBV28 combines with J gene TRBJ1-5; no clear D. This CDR3 contains 18 residues. V was clipped by 7 bases and J by 3 bases, with 25 bases between them. The germline gives CDR1 MDHEN, CDR2 SYDVKM. CDR3: CASTSGARVDQSNQPQHF. The CDR3 nucleotides are TGTGCCAGCACCTCAGGTGCTAGGGTTGACCAATCCAATCAGCCCCAGCATTTT.

The rearrangement joins TRBV10-2 to TRBJ1-2; D not resolved. Germline V gene data show CDR1 as WSHSY and CDR2 as SAAADI. The V end lost 3 bases, the J end lost 6 bases, and 11 bases lay between the germline ends. The CDR3 extends over 13 amino acids. This chain's CDR3 is CASSESPGHGYTF. The CDR3 DNA follows: TGCGCCAGCAGTGAAAGTCCCGGCCATGGCTACACCTTC.

The chain is built from TRBV30 and TRBJ1-3; tentative D call: TRBD1 (6 bases). The CDR3 totals 14 residues. The V end was cut by 5 bases, the J end by 1 base, with 12 bases between. Germline V gives CDR1 GTSNPN, CDR2 SVGIG (reference sequence). Here the CDR3 DNA reads TGTGCCTGGTCGGGGGGCCTATCTGGAAACACCATATATTTT. It is translated as CAWSGGLSGNTIYF.

The chain employs TRBV2 and TRBJ2-3, with 14 nucleotides matching TRBD2. V shed 4 bases, J shed 3 bases, and the junction held 6 bases outside the gene matches. The CDR3 sequence is 17 residues long. The germline V gene encodes CDR1 SNHLY and CDR2 FYNNEI. CDR3 nucleotide sequence: TGTGCCAGCAGTGTGACTAGCGGGGGGGCACGGACAGATACGCAGTATTTT. Its protein is CASSVTSGGARTDTQYF.

J is TRBJ2-2 and V is TRBV9; 13 bases line up with TRBD2. The CDR3 extends over 19 amino acids. Unmatched junction bases numbered 13, after V lost 1 base and J lost 7 bases. Germline CDR1 SGDLS, CDR2 YYNGEE. In DNA, the CDR3 is TGTGCCAGCAGCGTATCGACTAGCGGGAGGCCACCGGGTGTCGGGGAGCTGTTTTTT. This translates into CASSVSTSGRPPGVGELFF.

The gene calls are TRBV5-6 and TRBJ1-2; 7 bases agree with TRBD1. CDR1 is SGHDT and CDR2 is YYEEEE in the germline V gene. CDR3 length equals 14 residues. Losses at the gene ends were 0 bases for V and 5 bases for J; bases not matched to a gene: 4. The CDR3 here is CASSLGQGGYGYTF. The CDR3 coding sequence is TGTGCCAGCAGCTTGGGACAGGGCGGTTATGGCTACACCTTC.

This chain uses TRBV27 with TRBJ2-6; the D is unclear. Trimming took off 6 bases at V and 0 bases at J, with 6 bases between the two ends. Germline CDR1 reads MNHEY; CDR2 reads SMNVEV (reference sequence). The CDR3 has 14 residues. The CDR3 is CASRLSSGANVLTF. CDR3 DNA sequence: TGTGCCAGCAGACTTAGCTCTGGGGCCAACGTCCTGACTTTC.

This clone was observed a handful of times. V and J are TRBV9 and TRBJ2-7; 7 bases are a match to TRBD1. Germline assignment: CDR1 SGDLS and CDR2 YYNGEE. The V gene end was trimmed by 5 bases and the J gene end by 5 bases; junction bases not matched to a gene: 10. The CDR3 has 14 residues. CDR3 loop: CASSEPNRGDEQYF. CDR3 DNA sequence: TGTGCCAGCAGTGAACCCAACAGGGGCGACGAGCAGTACTTC.

V gene TRBV5-6 combines with J gene TRBJ1-2; unclear D gene. The V gene lost 4 bases and the J gene lost 5 bases, with 12 bases spanning the gap. The germline gives CDR1 SGHDT, CDR2 YYEEEE. This CDR3 is built from 13 residues. The DNA for the CDR3 is TGTGCCAGCAGCCCTGGCGGGAGTTATGGCTACACCTTC. Its translation: CASSPGGSYGYTF. Combining the CDR3 with reference TRBV5-6 and TRBJ1-2 gives the whole variable domain DAGVTQSPTHLIKTRGQQVTLRCSPKSGHDTVSWYQQALGQGPQFIFQYYEEEERQRGNFPDRFSGHQFPNYSSELNVNALLLGDSALYLCASSPGGSYGYTFGSGTRLTVV.

This clone was seen a handful of times. The chain combines TRBV6-5 with TRBJ1-5; no firm D call. Germline CDR1 MNHEY, CDR2 SVGAGI. This CDR3 is 12 amino acids long. V was pared by 8 bases and J by 3 bases, with 8 bases between. CDR3 DNA: TGTGCCAGCGGGCGGAACAATCAGCCCCAGCATTTT. Encoded protein: CASGRNNQPQHF.

The chain links TRBV5-1 to TRBJ1-2; D perhaps matches TRBD1 (5 bases). CDR1 and CDR2 from the germline V gene are SGHRS and YFSETQ. The V end was cut by 1 base, the J end by 4 bases, with 8 bases between. CDR3 length equals 13 residues. The CDR3: CASSLSGRYGYTF. The DNA of the CDR3 is TGCGCCAGCAGCTTGTCAGGGCGCTATGGCTACACCTTC.

The V call is TRBV2, the J call TRBJ2-7; the D gene is possibly TRBD1 (6 bases). The V and J ends lost 8 bases and 2 bases respectively, with 10 bases between them. This CDR3 has 12 residues. The germline V gene encodes CDR1 SNHLY and CDR2 FYNNEI. CDR3 amino acids: CASAQGPYEQYF. In DNA form, the CDR3 reads TGTGCCAGCGCACAGGGACCCTACGAGCAGTACTTC.

The chain links TRBV2 to TRBJ1-5; 7 positions agree with TRBD1. This CDR3 has 14 amino acids. V lost 5 bases, J lost 6 bases, and 7 bases stayed unmatched. The germline V gene encodes CDR1 SNHLY and CDR2 FYNNEI. CDR3 sequence (DNA): TGTGCCAGCAGTTTTGACAGGGTCAGTCAGCCCCAGCATTTT. This encodes CASSFDRVSQPQHF.

This clone was seen just once. The gene calls are TRBV10-2 and TRBJ2-5; D remains ambiguous. Germline CDR1 and CDR2: WSHSY and SAAADI. The CDR3 length is 11 residues. The ends were cut back, 1 base at V and 5 bases at J, with 2 bases in the middle. The CDR3, as DNA: TGCGCCAGCAGTGAGTTGGAGACCCAGTACTTC. Its protein product is CASSELETQYF.